This is a list of T cell receptor beta chains from one sample in a study of T cells after somatic rescue of genetic block. Sequencing was performed with immunoSEQ multiplex PCR; in TCRdb, only in-frame clones are kept and a portion is missing. The table includes about 67,000 clones, under 95% detected once. The sequencing sample was made of peripheral blood mononuclear cells (PBMCs). All receptors derive from a man aged 40-55 years. Each CDR3 is given with its conserved first and last residue. D genes are given only for firm matches. Expanded clones are given a class, and other clones once, few, many or no size at all.

D,V,size,J,CDR3,DNA
TRBD1,TRBV19,-,TRBJ1-4,CASSMGPLQGAREKLFF,TGTGCCAGTAGTATGGGGCCCCTACAGGGGGCGCGTGAAAAACTGTTTTTT
TRBD1,TRBV5-4,-,TRBJ2-3,CASSSRTGVGDTQYF,TGTGCCAGCAGCTCACGCACAGGGGTTGGAGATACGCAGTATTTT
-,TRBV5-5,-,TRBJ1-1,CASSLVLHLNTEAFF,TGTGCCAGCAGCTTGGTTCTACATTTGAACACTGAAGCTTTCTTT
-,TRBV7-2,-,TRBJ2-4,CASSPWAKNIQYF,TGTGCCAGCTCTCCGTGGGCCAAAAACATTCAGTACTTC
TRBD1,TRBV5-1,-,TRBJ2-7,CASSRSGQGSNEQYF,TGCGCCAGCAGCCGGTCGGGACAGGGATCAAACGAGCAGTACTTC
TRBD1,TRBV5-1,-,TRBJ2-7,CASRDRVTYEQYF,TGCGCCAGCCGGGACAGGGTAACCTACGAGCAGTACTTC
-,TRBV9,-,TRBJ2-1,CASSVRTGSSYNEQFF,TGTGCCAGCAGCGTACGGACGGGAAGCTCCTACAATGAGCAGTTCTTC
TRBD2,TRBV28,-,TRBJ2-1,CASSTLGLAGNEQFF,TGTGCCAGCAGTACGCTCGGACTAGCGGGCAATGAGCAGTTCTTC
TRBD1,TRBV6-5,-,TRBJ2-7,CASSAGTGTYEQYF,TGTGCCAGCAGTGCCGGGACAGGGACCTACGAGCAGTACTTC
TRBD2,TRBV5-8,-,TRBJ2-3,CASSSWTSGSRTDTQYF,TGTGCCAGCAGCTCCTGGACTAGCGGGAGCCGCACAGATACGCAGTATTTT
TRBD2,TRBV13,-,TRBJ2-2,CASSLDSRGGNTGELFF,TGTGCCAGCAGCTTAGATTCCCGGGGGGGAAACACCGGGGAGCTGTTTTTT
-,TRBV2,-,TRBJ2-3,CASSAGTPDTQYF,TGTGCCAGCAGTGCTGGGACCCCAGATACGCAGTATTTT
-,TRBV7-6,-,TRBJ2-1,CASSPDAYNEQFF,TGTGCCAGCAGCCCGGACGCATACAATGAGCAGTTCTTC
TRBD1,TRBV5-1,-,TRBJ2-1,CASTGQGLYNEQFF,TGCGCCAGCACCGGACAGGGATTGTACAATGAGCAGTTCTTC
TRBD1,TRBV18,-,TRBJ2-4,CASSPGQGEGNIQYF,TGTGCCAGCTCACCTGGACAGGGGGAGGGAAACATTCAGTACTTC
-,TRBV19,-,TRBJ2-6,CASSIWGNGANVLTF,TGTGCCAGTAGTATATGGGGTAATGGGGCCAACGTCCTGACTTTC
-,TRBV6-6,-,TRBJ2-7,CASSYARGPSYEQYF,TGTGCCAGCAGTTACGCCAGGGGACCCTCCTACGAGCAGTACTTC
TRBD2,TRBV14,-,TRBJ2-3,CASSLRTSGVFNTQYF,TGTGCCAGCAGCCTCCGGACTAGCGGGGTATTTAATACGCAGTATTTT
-,TRBV5-5,-,TRBJ1-3,CASSLWQGPLRNTIYF,TGTGCCAGCAGCTTGTGGCAGGGCCCTCTGAGAAACACCATATATTTT
-,TRBV15,few,TRBJ1-2,CATSDFTYGYTF,TGTGCCACCAGCGACTTTACCTATGGCTACACCTTC